The 10 T cell receptor beta chains reported below all come from one sample, sequenced in a study of blood T cell repertoires in COVID-19. Measured with immunoSEQ multiplex PCR; TCRdb has only the in-frame clones, and not every one. The table has 200,000 to 250,000 clones, approximately 92% seen once. The material sequenced was PBMCs or T cells enriched from blood (not recorded which). Receptors originate from a woman aged 18-29 years in a cohort exposed to, infected with or recovered from COVID-19 (not recorded which).

The rearrangement joins TRBV27 to TRBJ1-6; 7 bases line up with TRBD1. V was pared by 2 bases and J by 7 bases, with 8 bases of the junction left unmatched. This CDR3 is 16 amino acids long. Germline CDR1 and CDR2: MNHEY and SMNVEV (reference sequence). CDR3 DNA: TGTGCCAGCAGTTTACTACAGGGGCGGGACAATTCACCCCTCCACTTT. Protein product: CASSLLQGRDNSPLHF.

V gene TRBV27 combines with J gene TRBJ1-6, with D possibly TRBD1 on 5 matching bases. Looked up from germline, CDR1 is MNHEY and CDR2 is SMNVEV (reference sequence). Trimming removed 2 bases at V and 0 bases at J, with 11 bases between. There are 17 residues in the CDR3. The CDR3 reads CASSLAGGGSYNSPLHF. CDR3 nucleotide sequence: TGTGCCAGCAGTTTAGCGGGGGGAGGCTCCTATAATTCACCCCTCCACTTT.

The CDR3 loop reads CAWNAGGYEQYF. DNA of the CDR3: TGTGCCTGGAATGCAGGGGGCTACGAGCAGTACTTC. The chain combines TRBV30 with TRBJ2-7, with 7 bases lining up with TRBD1. Germline-derived CDR1 and CDR2 are GTSNPN and SVGIG (reference sequence). V shed 4 bases and J 3 bases; nucleotides not matched to a gene: 3. The CDR3 consists of 12 residues.

The chain joins TRBV4-1 to TRBJ1-2; 8 nucleotides align to TRBD1. From germline, CDR1 is MGHRA and CDR2 YSYEKL. This CDR3 contains 13 residues. The trim removed 4 bases at V and 6 bases at J, leaving 4 bases unmatched. CDR3 in amino acids: CASSRQGINGYTF. The CDR3 DNA sequence: TGCGCCAGCAGCCGACAGGGGATTAATGGCTACACCTTC.

The chain has TRBV28 and TRBJ1-1; D possibly corresponds to TRBD1 (6 bases). Germline CDR1 reads MDHEN; CDR2 reads SYDVKM. The CDR3 sequence is 14 residues long. V was clipped by 2 bases and J by 3 bases, with 10 bases between them. The CDR3 DNA reads TGTGCCAGCAGTTTAACAGGGATGGACACTGAAGCTTTCTTT. Its translation is CASSLTGMDTEAFF.

J is TRBJ2-7 and V is TRBV6-1; 7 nucleotides match TRBD2. Germline loops: CDR1 MNHNS, CDR2 SASEGT. The CDR3 spans 15 residues. V shed 1 base and J 3 bases; nucleotides not matched to a gene: 6. CDR3 in DNA: TGTGCCAGCAGTGAAGGTGCTAGCGGACTCTACGAGCAGTACTTC. Protein sequence: CASSEGASGLYEQYF.

J is TRBJ2-2 and V is TRBV6-2 or TRBV6-3, with D hard to call. Per germline, CDR1 MNHEY and CDR2 SVGEGT. V lost 3 bases and J lost 0, with 8 bases in between. The CDR3 runs 15 residues. The CDR3: CASSYSAANTGELFF. CDR3 DNA sequence: TGTGCCAGCAGTTATAGTGCGGCGAACACCGGGGAGCTGTTTTTT.

The chain is built from TRBV25-1 and TRBJ1-4, with 8 nucleotides matching TRBD1. Germline V gene sequence: CDR1 MGHDK, CDR2 SYGVNS. This CDR3 spans 14 amino acids. Losses at the gene ends were 4 bases for V and 7 bases for J; bases not matched to a gene: 5. The CDR3 nucleotides read TGTGCCAGCAGTGCCCCGACAGGGGTTGAAAAACTGTTTTTT. Its translation is CASSAPTGVEKLFF.

The CDR3 DNA reads TGTGCCAGCAGTGAAGGGGGCAGGGGATTAAGTTCACCCCTCCACTTT. It specifies CASSEGGRGLSSPLHF. J is TRBJ1-6 and V is TRBV2; a possible D gene is TRBD1 (6 bases). The CDR3 totals 16 residues. Germline V lookup: CDR1 SNHLY, CDR2 FYNNEI. The germline V and J ends were trimmed by 1 base and 9 bases, with 16 bases remaining between them. The variable domain in full, with the rest retrieved from reference TRBV2 and TRBJ1-6, is EPEVTQTPSHQVTQMGQEVILRCVPISNHLYFYWYRQILGQKVEFLVSFYNNEISEKSEIFDDQFSVERPDGSNFTLKIRSTKLEDSAMYFCASSEGGRGLSSPLHFGNGTRLTVT.

J is TRBJ1-2 and V is TRBV2, with a tentative D call TRBD1 (5 bases). Germline lookup yields CDR1 SNHLY and CDR2 FYNNEI. Between the trimmed V and J ends, which lost 5 bases and 3 bases, there was a span of 10 bases. The CDR3 totals 13 residues. The CDR3 region is CASSLRVDYGYTF. The CDR3 DNA reads as TGTGCCAGCAGTCTCAGGGTGGACTATGGCTACACCTTC.